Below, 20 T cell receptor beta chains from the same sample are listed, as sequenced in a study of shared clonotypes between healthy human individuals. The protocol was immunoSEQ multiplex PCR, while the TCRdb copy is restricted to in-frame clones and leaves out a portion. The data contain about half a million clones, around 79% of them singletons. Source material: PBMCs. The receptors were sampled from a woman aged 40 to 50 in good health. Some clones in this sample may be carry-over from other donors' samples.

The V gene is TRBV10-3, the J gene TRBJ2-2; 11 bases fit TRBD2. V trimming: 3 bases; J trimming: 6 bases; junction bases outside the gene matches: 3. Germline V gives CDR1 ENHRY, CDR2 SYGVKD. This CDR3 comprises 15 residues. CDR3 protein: CAISELAGESGELFF. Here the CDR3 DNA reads TGTGCCATCAGTGAACTAGCGGGAGAATCCGGGGAGCTGTTTTTT.

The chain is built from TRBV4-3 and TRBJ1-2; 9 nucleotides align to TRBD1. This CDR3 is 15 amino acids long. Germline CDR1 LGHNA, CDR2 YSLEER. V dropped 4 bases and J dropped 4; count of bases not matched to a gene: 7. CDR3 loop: CASSLRQGGGYGYTF. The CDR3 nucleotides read TGCGCCAGCAGCCTCCGACAGGGGGGTGGCTATGGCTACACCTTC.

The CDR3 DNA reads TGCGCCAGCAGCCAAGTGATGAACAATGAGCAGTTCTTC. It translates to CASSQVMNNEQFF. J is TRBJ2-1 and V is TRBV4-1; D uncertain. With 1 base removed from V and 5 bases from J, the gap between germline ends came to 6 bases. The CDR3 extends over 13 amino acids. Germline V gene sequence: CDR1 MGHRA, CDR2 YSYEKL.

CDR3: CASSQDRGQPQHF. The CDR3 DNA sequence: TGTGCCAGCAGCCAGGACAGGGGTCAGCCCCAGCATTTT. V is TRBV28 and J is TRBJ1-5; TRBD1 matches 9 bases. The ends lost 6 bases at V and 6 bases at J; junction bases unmatched: 3. There are 13 residues in the CDR3. In germline, CDR1 is MDHEN, CDR2 SYDVKM.

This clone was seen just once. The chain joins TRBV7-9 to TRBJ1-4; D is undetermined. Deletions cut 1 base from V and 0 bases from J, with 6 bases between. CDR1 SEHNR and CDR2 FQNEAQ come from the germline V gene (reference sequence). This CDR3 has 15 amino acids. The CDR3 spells CASSLGDTTNEKLFF. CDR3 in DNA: TGTGCCAGCAGCTTAGGGGATACAACTAATGAAAAACTGTTTTTT.

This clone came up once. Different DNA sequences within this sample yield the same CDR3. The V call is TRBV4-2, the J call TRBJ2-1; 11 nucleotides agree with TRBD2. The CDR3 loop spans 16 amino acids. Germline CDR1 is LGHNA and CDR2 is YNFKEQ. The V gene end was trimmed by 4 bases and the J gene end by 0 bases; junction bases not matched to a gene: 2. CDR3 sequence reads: CASSPGTSGSYNEQFF. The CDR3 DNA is TGTGCCAGCAGCCCTGGGACTAGCGGCTCCTACAATGAGCAGTTCTTC.

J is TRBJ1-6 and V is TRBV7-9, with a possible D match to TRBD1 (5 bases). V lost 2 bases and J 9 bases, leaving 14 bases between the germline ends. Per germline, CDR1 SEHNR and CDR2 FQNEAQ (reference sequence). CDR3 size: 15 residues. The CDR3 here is CASSLMGQGTSPLHF. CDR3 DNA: TGTGCCAGCAGCTTAATGGGGCAGGGTACTTCACCCCTCCACTTT. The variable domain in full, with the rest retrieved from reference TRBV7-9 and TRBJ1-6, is DTGVSQNPRHKITKRGQNVTFRCDPISEHNRLYWYRQTLGQGPEFLTYFQNEAQLEKSRLLSDRFSAERPKGSFSTLEIQRTEQGDSAMYLCASSLMGQGTSPLHFGNGTRLTVT.

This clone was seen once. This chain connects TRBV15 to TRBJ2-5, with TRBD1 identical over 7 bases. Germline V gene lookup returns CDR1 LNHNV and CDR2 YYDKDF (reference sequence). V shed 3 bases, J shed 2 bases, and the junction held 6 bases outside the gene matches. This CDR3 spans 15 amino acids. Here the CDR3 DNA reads TGTGCCACCAGCAGTCAGAGACAGGGTCAAGAGACCCAGTACTTC. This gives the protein CATSSQRQGQETQYF.

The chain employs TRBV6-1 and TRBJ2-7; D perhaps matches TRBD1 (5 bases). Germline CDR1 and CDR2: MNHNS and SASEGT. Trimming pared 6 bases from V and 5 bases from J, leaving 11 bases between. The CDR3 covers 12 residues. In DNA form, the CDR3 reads TGTGCCAGCAGCAGGGTCTTCGACGAGCAGTACTTC. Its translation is CASSRVFDEQYF.

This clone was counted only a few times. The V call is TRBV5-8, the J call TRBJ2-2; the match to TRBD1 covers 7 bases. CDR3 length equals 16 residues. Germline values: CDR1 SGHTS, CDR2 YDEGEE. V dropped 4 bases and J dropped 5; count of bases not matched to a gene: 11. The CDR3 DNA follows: TGTGCCAGCAGCGGGGCCAGGGACAGCCAAACCGGGGAGCTGTTTTTT. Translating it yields CASSGARDSQTGELFF.

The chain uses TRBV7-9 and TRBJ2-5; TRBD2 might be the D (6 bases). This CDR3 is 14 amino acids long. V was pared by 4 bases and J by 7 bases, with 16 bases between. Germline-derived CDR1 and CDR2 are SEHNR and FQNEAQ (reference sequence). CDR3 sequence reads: CASSSRDWQTTQYF. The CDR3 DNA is TGTGCCAGCAGCTCTAGGGACTGGCAGACGACCCAGTACTTC.

As DNA, the CDR3 is TGTGCCAGCAGCTTAAGCGGCACCGGGGAGCTGTTTTTT. This encodes CASSLSGTGELFF. The gene calls are TRBV11-2 and TRBJ2-2, with D possibly being TRBD2 (5 bases). The CDR3 runs 13 residues. The V and J ends lost 2 bases and 4 bases respectively, with 5 bases between them. The germline CDR1 and CDR2 sequences are SGHAT and FQNNGV.

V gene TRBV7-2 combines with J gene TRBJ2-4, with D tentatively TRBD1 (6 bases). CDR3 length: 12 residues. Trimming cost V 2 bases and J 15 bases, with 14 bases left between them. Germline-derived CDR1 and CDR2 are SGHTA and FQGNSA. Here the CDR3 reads CASSLPGQYPYF. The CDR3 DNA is TGTGCCAGCAGCTTACCAGGACAGTATCCGTACTTC.

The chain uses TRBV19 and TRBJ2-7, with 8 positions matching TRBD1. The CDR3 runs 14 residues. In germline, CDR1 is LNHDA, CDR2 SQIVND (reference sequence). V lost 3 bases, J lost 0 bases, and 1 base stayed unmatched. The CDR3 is CASSMGQASYEQYF. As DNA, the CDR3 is TGTGCCAGTAGTATGGGACAGGCCTCCTACGAGCAGTACTTC.

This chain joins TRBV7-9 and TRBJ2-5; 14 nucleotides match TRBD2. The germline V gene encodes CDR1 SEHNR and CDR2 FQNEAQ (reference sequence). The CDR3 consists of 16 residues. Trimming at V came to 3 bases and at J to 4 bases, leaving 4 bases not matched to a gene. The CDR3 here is CASSFSTSGGGETQYF. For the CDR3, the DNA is TGTGCCAGCAGCTTCTCGACTAGCGGGGGGGGAGAGACCCAGTACTTC.

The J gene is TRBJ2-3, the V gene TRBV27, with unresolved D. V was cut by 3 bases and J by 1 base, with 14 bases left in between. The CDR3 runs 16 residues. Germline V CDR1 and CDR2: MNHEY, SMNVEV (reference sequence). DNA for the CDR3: TGTGCCAGCAGTTTTAGGCGACTCCCAGGCACAGATACGCAGTATTTT. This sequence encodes CASSFRRLPGTDTQYF.

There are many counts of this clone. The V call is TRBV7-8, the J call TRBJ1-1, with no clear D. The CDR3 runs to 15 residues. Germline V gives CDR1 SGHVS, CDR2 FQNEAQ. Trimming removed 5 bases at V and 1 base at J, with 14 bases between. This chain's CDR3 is CASSPKRAANTEAFF. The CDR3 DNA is TGTGCCAGCAGCCCGAAGAGAGCCGCGAACACTGAAGCTTTCTTT.

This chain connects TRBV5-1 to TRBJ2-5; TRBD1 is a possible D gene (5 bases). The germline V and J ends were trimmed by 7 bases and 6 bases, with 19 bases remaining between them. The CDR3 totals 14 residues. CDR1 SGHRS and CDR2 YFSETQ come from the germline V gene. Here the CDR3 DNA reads TGCGCCAGCTCAGACCCAGGGTATGGAAAGACCCAGTACTTC. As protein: CASSDPGYGKTQYF.

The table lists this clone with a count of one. The CDR3 coding sequence is TGTGCCAGCAGCGTATCGGGAGACAGGGGTTCCTACGAGCAGTACTTC. This codes for CASSVSGDRGSYEQYF. The V gene is TRBV9, the J gene TRBJ2-7, with TRBD1 matching 8 bases. The CDR3 has 16 residues. The germline gives CDR1 SGDLS, CDR2 YYNGEE. The ends lost 1 base at V and 1 base at J; junction bases unmatched: 7.

CDR3 bases: TGTGCCAGCAGTGTCCGAGAGGGGTATGGAGGATCCTACGAGCAGTACTTC. Translated, it gives CASSVREGYGGSYEQYF. The chain has TRBV6-1 and TRBJ2-7, with D possibly being TRBD1 or TRBD2 (5 bases each). The germline V and J ends were trimmed by 4 bases and 1 base, with 20 bases remaining between them. The CDR3 has 17 amino acids. The V gene's germline CDR1 is MNHNS and CDR2 SASEGT.